This TCR beta chain was recorded in a study of cytomegalovirus exposure and HLA in healthy donors (dated by TCRdb to 2016 to 2017). General notes on the study: According to an earlier analysis of 587 of the donors, some 180 million T cells yielded 90 million to 140 million unique TCR beta sequences and roughly 280 Gb of sequence data. An earlier analysis of approximately 630 of the donors applied high-throughput TCR beta sequencing to assess whether each TCR beta V gene segment acted as functional or pseudogenic. All discovery cohort repertoires had been generated using a single sequencing platform. The number of donors typed differed by locus, with about 629-630 for A, B, C, DRB1 and DQB1, roughly 550 for DQA1, nearly 610 for DPA1, and some 450 for DPB1. Along with the roughly 700-subject first cohort, a separate validation cohort of some 130 different subjects was used. HLA typing covered class I and class II loci at four-digit resolution. A later analysis re-analyzed previously published TCR beta repertoires from roughly 630 donors and added high-resolution HLA genotyping to study TCR occurrence patterns. An early release covering about 600 HLA-typed donors comprised about 290 gigabases of sequencing data and 85 million or so unique TCR sequences. A later genetic analysis used genome-wide SNP genotypes for about 60% of the roughly 670 donors, treating that subset as a discovery cohort. Alongside the repertoire data, information on donor age, sex, ethnicity and CMV serostatus was compiled. Of the roughly 400 genotyped donors, approximately 81% were placed in the genetic ancestry cluster associated with self-reported Caucasian donors. Rather than drawing on any new phenotypic data, the later analysis identified candidate immune exposures from TCR beta sequences and the way those sequences occurred across donors. The study aimed to test whether signatures of past pathogen exposure could be identified by cataloging public T cell receptors. Among about 400 genotyped donors of the cohort, an average of around 250,000 unique TCR beta nucleotide sequences was sequenced per donor, of which 15% to 20% were non-productive. Four to six DR-DQ haplotypes were handled as single units for association and clustering, since linkage in the cohort was strong. High-throughput TCR immunosequencing, statistical association of individual TCRs with disease status, and machine learning were combined to predict cytomegalovirus infection status. The study used immunosequencing to profile the T cell repertoires of approximately 630 subjects and linked those repertoires to cytomegalovirus serostatus.

Compared with germline, V lacks 10 bases and J lacks 5 bases; bases without a gene match: 8. The germline V gene (reference sequence) provides CDR1 SGHNT and CDR2 YYREEE. The CDR3 runs 13 residues from the cysteine to the phenylalanine. Only the CDR3 part of the read is kept: 39 bases, read in frame from the first base. The cohort consisted of approximately 690 healthy bone marrow donors. Cohort members were all nominally healthy when sampled, although unrecorded immune exposures were likely present. The donor tested CMV seropositive and was one of the 289 seropositive cohort members. A peripheral blood sample was collected from each donor, and TCR beta sequencing was performed on peripheral blood mononuclear cells. Genomic DNA was extracted from the blood cell samples with the Qiagen DNeasy Blood Extraction Kit. A word on this clone: Its antigen remains undetermined. The record has no base qualities; no much larger clone is one base away.

The paper's findings and limits, for the study overall: When HLA alleles, especially DR and DQ, strongly co-occurred, TCR associations were difficult to assign to individual alleles. In a later genetic analysis, fewer N-insertions in productive TCRs were reported among donors in an Asian-associated ancestry cluster than the roughly 640-donor mean. While some public TCRs were present in many individuals, most TCR sequences turned up only very rarely across donors. Correlated functional status among segregating V segments might reflect linkage disequilibrium, but an unknown experimental factor could not be ruled out. A few of the identified cytomegalovirus-associated TCR beta chains were confirmed in vitro to be specific for cytomegalovirus antigens. In a later genetic analysis, a missense DCLRE1C variant was associated with V-gene and J-gene trimming of TCR beta chains, and the association was replicated in an independent cohort. The only immune exposure information available for the cohort was CMV serostatus. Because some donors lacked HLA typing at each locus, the association tests relied only on the typed subset. A group of highly shared sequence variants was considered likely to be a technical artifact of the sequencing pipeline. A total of about 150 TCR beta chains were listed by the study as associated with cytomegalovirus. Cytomegalovirus status was reported to be diagnosed by the classifier with high specificity and sensitivity in both the original and validation cohorts. In a later analysis, HLA-associated TCR beta chains were found to be more clonally expanded and to have lower generation probabilities than equally common non-associated chains. According to a later analysis, most CMV-associated TCR beta chains appeared to be HLA-restricted, and the HLA associations seemed to be driven largely by CMV exposure. A further reported finding was that TCR beta sequences accurately predicted the HLA-A and HLA-B alleles for most subjects in the first cohort. Because counts were too low, approximately 15 rarely observed V segments, including chromosome 9 orphons, were excluded from the earlier analysis of roughly 580 of the donors. According to the authors, the approach could potentially be generalized to other disease states and immunological phenotypes. The presence/absence analyses assumed that sequencing depth was roughly uniform across donors, and that assumption may not be true. A later analysis reported that several top co-occurrence clusters appeared linked to parvovirus B19, influenza, CMV and Epstein-Barr virus. In an earlier analysis of about 550 of the donors, most TCR beta V segments were observed in productive rearrangements about 87% or about 30% of the time, broadly matching IMGT annotations. In a later analysis, the rate of TCR association differed among HLA loci, with DRB1 alleles having the most associated TCRs and HLA-C alleles having the fewest. In a later analysis, some 17,000 TCR beta sequences were associated with specific HLA alleles at a false discovery rate of 0.05. The cohort was sequenced for TCR beta chains only, and without alpha or paired-chain data the features that could be detected were limited. Some IMGT-functional V segments, including TRBV6-2 and TRBV6-3, could not be distinguished by the 87-base-pair reads and were therefore excluded.

Receptor libraries were prepared by the immunoSEQ multiplex PCR assay. For the multiplex PCR, a mixture combining 60 forward primers for TCR Vbeta segments and 13 reverse primers for TCR Jbeta segments was used. The CDR3 region of rearranged TCR beta genes was amplified from genomic DNA with a multiplex PCR assay. Amplified TCR beta libraries were sequenced as 87-base-pair reads on the Illumina HiSeq System. In the source study's methods: A later analysis tallied around 80 million unique TCR beta chains across the 666 repertoires, and approximately 12 million of those chains were shared by two or more donors. Raw reads were error-corrected and collapsed into unique sequences by a nearest-neighbor algorithm in which closely related sequences were merged to remove PCR and sequencing errors. To assign V, D and J gene segments, CDR3 sequences were aligned to IMGT reference sequences. For a sequence to be retained, at least a six-nucleotide match to both a V gene segment and a J gene segment was required. Rearrangements were called productive when the CDR3 lacked stop codons and stayed in frame with V and J; all others were non-productive. Following IMGT convention, CDR3 was defined as the stretch from the second conserved V-encoded cysteine to the conserved J-encoded phenylalanine. The earlier analysis of about 610 of the donors excluded any sequence lacking an unambiguous match to a single V gene segment. In an earlier analysis of 587 of the donors, a V segment was called functional when productive rearrangements were above 56.7%, and segregating when the standard deviation between donors exceeded 5%. A statistical classification framework was built for diagnosing cytomegalovirus status from the catalog of TCR beta chain sequences. A later analysis assigned V and J genes by comparing TCR nucleotide sequences with IMGT/GENE-DB human TR gene sequences. Using the TCRdist pipeline, a later analysis assigned CDR3 sequences along with most-parsimonious VDJ recombination scenarios. In a later analysis, every TCR beta chain was defined by the combination of its CDR3 amino acid sequence and its V-gene family, and reads without a unique V-gene family were dropped. In a later analysis, approximately 590 highly shared, low-generation-probability nucleotide sequences were removed to address suspected cross-contamination and a sequencing artifact. In a later analysis, a clonal expansion index was calculated for each public chain from normalized within-repertoire ranks of inferred template counts. In a later analysis, generation probabilities were computed with a VDJ recombination model fitted to out-of-frame rearrangements, and the resulting probabilities were checked against IGoR. A later analysis scored TCR-TCR, TCR-HLA and TCR-CMV co-occurrence with hypergeometric tests, applying a repertoire-size bias correction to TCR pairs. A later analysis estimated false discovery rates by permuting HLA or CMV assignments 20 times. In a later analysis, co-occurring TCRs were grouped with DBSCAN, and TCRdist sequence similarity was added when clustering was performed within HLA-allele-positive subsets. For co-occurrence clustering, repertoires with fewer than 30,000 or more than 120,000 public chains were excluded, along with a handful of repertoires with anomalous nucleotide sharing. TCRdb holds this immuneACCESS table with in-frame rearrangements only. Some clones are missing; in checked studies, unresolved V genes explain under half, and the rest has no known cause. V and J calls and clone size come straight from that table; D and trimming were deduced from the DNA. Recorded for this sample are about 120,000 clones; about four fifths of them occurred a single time. The ten largest account for 8.8% of the sample.

This chain is built from TRBV5-4 and TRBJ2-5; TRBD2 lines up with 10 middle nucleotides. This TCR derives from a female donor in good health and CMV-seropositive. Sequencing was done on a sample of PBMCs. The DNA sequence is as follows: TGTGCCGCCAGCGGGGGGGCTGAGGAGACCCAGTACTTC. This sequence encodes CAASGGAEETQYF.